This record concerns one T cell receptor beta chain sequence. Its target antigen remains unknown. There are no base qualities to consult, and no much larger clone falls within one base. V and J lose 6 bases and 7 bases, and a span of 8 bases separates them. The germline V gene supplies CDR1 SGHTA and CDR2 FQGTGA. There are 11 amino acids in the CDR3, from cysteine to phenylalanine inclusive. CDR3 DNA is the only sequence kept; it has 33 bases, read in frame from the first base. TCRbeta CDR3 regions were amplified from genomic DNA using the immunoSEQ Assay, a bias-controlled multiplex PCR. As for how the authors treated the data: The number of nucleated cells in each sample was estimated from the amplification of reference gene primers within the assay. To quantify the absolute abundance of each unique TCRbeta CDR3 rearrangement, sequence reads were collapsed and filtered. For each sample, productive Simpson clonality was calculated as the square root of Simpson's diversity index across productive rearrangements. TCRdb's version of the immuneACCESS table is confined to in-frame rearrangements and falls short of the full clone set. An unresolved V gene accounts for under half of the shortfall where checked; the remainder is of unknown origin. The V and J calls and clone size were taken over from that table, and D and trimming were inferred from the DNA. The sample contains roughly 75,000 clones, around 85% of them found a single time. Around a sixth of the sample belongs to the ten largest clones.

The data derive from a study of blood T cell repertoires in COVID-19 (dated by TCRdb to about 2020). For the wider study: Samples covering the acute and convalescent phases of COVID-19 were provided by collaborators in the United States, Italy and Spain. The prospective study material was composed of cDNA or gDNA derived from T cells, B-cell-depleted T cells, or PBMCs. Subjects who had been exposed to COVID-19, were actively infected with it, or had recovered from it provided the deeply sampled blood TCRbeta repertoires that made up the dataset. The repertoires were released in a freely available public database intended as a resource for research on the immune response to SARS-CoV-2. Samples were obtained from the ongoing ImmuneRACE study (first 160 participants) and from 1,000 to 1,500 subjects provided by 6 global collaborators. A de-identified subject ID, COVID-19 status, age in years and sex were almost always included in the sample metadata. HLA class I and class II types, where available, came from metadata supplied by the sample provider rather than from assay-based typing. General conclusions and limits of the study: Clinical and demographic metadata were provided uncurated, with the amount varying by source and participant.

Collaborating institutions collected whole blood in K2EDTA tubes following their own protocols. For TCRbeta analysis, collaborators shipped samples as frozen whole blood, isolated PBMCs, or DNA extracted from either of those sample types. The receptor comes from a man at least 80 years old in a cohort sampled during active COVID-19. The material sequenced was peripheral blood. This chain is built from TRBV7-3 and TRBJ2-3, with TRBD2 as a weak D call on 5 bases. The CDR3 region has the sequence CASSTGNTQYF. The nucleotides are TGTGCCAGCAGTACGGGAAATACGCAGTATTTT.